This entry features one T cell receptor beta chain sequence. Its antigen is currently unknown. Every participant with HIV received treatment in the United States. The data belong to a study of long-term antiretroviral therapy in people with HIV. Notes on the study in general: Clones showing expansion before ART dominated the repertoire at all time points. Following ART, diversity rose but still fell short of transplant donor controls.

Run at survey level, the immunoSEQ assay was version v3.0. The table came from immunoSEQ multiplex PCR; TCRdb's copy has only in-frame clones and leaves some out. Of roughly 30,000 clones listed, over 75% are singletons. This specimen consisted of unsorted PBMCs, obtained around 5 years after starting antiretroviral therapy. The receptor comes from a man aged 40-50 years with HIV.

The CDR3 region has the DNA TGTGCCAGCAGCTTACTTGGGTCCGGAGAGCAGTTCTTC. This translates into CASSLLGSGEQFF. The chain links TRBV13 to TRBJ2-1; D uncertain. V was shortened by 2 bases and J by 10 bases, with 12 bases between the two germline ends. The CDR3 length is 13 residues. CDR1 and CDR2 from the germline V gene are PRHDT and FYEKMQ (reference sequence).